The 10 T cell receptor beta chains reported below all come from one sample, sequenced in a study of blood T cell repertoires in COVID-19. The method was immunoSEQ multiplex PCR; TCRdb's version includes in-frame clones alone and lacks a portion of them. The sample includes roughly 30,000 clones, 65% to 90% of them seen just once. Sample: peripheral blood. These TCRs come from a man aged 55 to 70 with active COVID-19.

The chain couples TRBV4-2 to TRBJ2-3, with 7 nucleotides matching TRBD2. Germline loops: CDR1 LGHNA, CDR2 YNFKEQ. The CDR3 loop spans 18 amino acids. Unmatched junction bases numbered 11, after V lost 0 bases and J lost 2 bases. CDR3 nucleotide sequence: TGTGCCAGCAGCCAAGAGGGGTTCGGAGCGGGATTCACAGATACGCAGTATTTT. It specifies CASSQEGFGAGFTDTQYF.

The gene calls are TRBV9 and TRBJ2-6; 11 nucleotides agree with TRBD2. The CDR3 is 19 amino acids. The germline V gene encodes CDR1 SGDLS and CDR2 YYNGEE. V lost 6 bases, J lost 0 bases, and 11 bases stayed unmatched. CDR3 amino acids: CASKGYTSGGSSGANVLTF. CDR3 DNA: TGTGCCAGCAAAGGGTACACTAGCGGGGGAAGCTCTGGGGCCAACGTCCTGACTTTC.

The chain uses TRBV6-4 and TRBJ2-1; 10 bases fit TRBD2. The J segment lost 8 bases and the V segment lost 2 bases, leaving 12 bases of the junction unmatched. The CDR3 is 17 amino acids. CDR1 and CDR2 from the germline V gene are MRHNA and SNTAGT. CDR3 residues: CASSDKAGGPRRDEQFF. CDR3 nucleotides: TGTGCCAGCAGTGACAAAGCGGGAGGGCCGAGGCGTGATGAGCAGTTCTTC.

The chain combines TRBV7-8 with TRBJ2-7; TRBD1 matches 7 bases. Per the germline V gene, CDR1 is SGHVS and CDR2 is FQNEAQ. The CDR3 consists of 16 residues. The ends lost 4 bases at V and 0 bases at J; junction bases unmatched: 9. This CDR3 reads CASSWDRPPISYEQYF. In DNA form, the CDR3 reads TGTGCCAGCAGCTGGGACAGACCACCTATCTCCTACGAGCAGTACTTC. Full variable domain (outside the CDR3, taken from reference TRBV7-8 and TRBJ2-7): GAGVSQSPRYKVAKRGQDVALRCDPISGHVSLFWYQQALGQGPEFLTYFQNEAQLDKSGLPSDRFFAERPEGSVSTLKIQRTQQEDSAVYLCASSWDRPPISYEQYFGPGTRLTVT.

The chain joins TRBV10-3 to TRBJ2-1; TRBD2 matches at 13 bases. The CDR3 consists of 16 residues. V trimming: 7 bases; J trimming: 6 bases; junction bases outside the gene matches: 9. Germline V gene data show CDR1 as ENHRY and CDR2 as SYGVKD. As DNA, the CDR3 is TGTGCCATCAAGGAAGGACTAGCGGGAGTAGCCAATGAGCAGTTCTTC. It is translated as CAIKEGLAGVANEQFF.

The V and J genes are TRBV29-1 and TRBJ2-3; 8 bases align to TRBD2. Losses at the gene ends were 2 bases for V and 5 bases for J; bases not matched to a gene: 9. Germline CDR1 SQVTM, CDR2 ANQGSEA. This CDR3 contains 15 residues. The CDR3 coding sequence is TGCAGCGTTGAATATGGGCTAGCGGGTGGAGATACGCAGTATTTT. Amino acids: CSVEYGLAGGDTQYF.

This chain's CDR3 is CASSRRGGISGRNSGELFF. As DNA, the CDR3 is TGTGCCAGCAGCCGCCGAGGGGGCATTAGCGGGAGAAATTCCGGGGAGCTGTTTTTT. The chain has TRBV7-9 and TRBJ2-2; 9 bases agree with TRBD2. The CDR3 covers 19 residues. Trimming removed 5 bases from V and 6 bases from J; junction bases left unmatched: 19. Germline V gene lookup returns CDR1 SEHNR and CDR2 FQNEAQ (reference sequence).

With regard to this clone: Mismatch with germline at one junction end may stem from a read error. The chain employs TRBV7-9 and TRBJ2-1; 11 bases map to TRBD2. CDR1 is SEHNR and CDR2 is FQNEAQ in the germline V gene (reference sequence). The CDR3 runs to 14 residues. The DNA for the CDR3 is TGTGCCAGCAGCCTAGCGGGAGGATTTGGTAAGCAGTTCTTC. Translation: CASSLAGGFGKQFF.

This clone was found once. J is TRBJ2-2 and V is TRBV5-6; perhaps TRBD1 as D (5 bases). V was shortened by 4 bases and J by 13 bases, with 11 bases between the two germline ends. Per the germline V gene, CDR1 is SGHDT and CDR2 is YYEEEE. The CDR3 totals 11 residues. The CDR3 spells CASSQGSALFF. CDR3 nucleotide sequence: TGTGCCAGCAGCCAGGGATCTGCGCTGTTTTTT.

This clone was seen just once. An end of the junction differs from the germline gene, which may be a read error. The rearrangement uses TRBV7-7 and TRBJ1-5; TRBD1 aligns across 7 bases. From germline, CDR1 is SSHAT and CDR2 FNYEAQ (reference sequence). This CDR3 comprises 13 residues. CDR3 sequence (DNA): TGTGCTAGCAGCTTCCAGCCAGGGGGGCCCCAGCATTTT. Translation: CASSFQPGGPQHF.